The 10 T cell receptor beta chains given below trace back to one sample, sequenced in a study of blood T cells in healthy people across ages (dated by TCRdb to about 2015). Libraries were made using 5' RACE. TCRdb names Illumina HiSeq 2500 as the instrument used. The second PCR ran for about 6 to 11 cycles and used a J-beta primer mix along with a sample-barcoded 5' primer. The public sequencing data were trimmed at Q25 with fastp and processed into clonotypes with MiXCR by TCRdb, which kept only in-frame beta chains. Each CDR3 protein gets just one entry, which takes the most common genes and DNA from the rows behind it. This sample gives roughly 790,000 distinct CDR3 sequences in total; roughly 44% of them show up just once. The ten largest clones represent about 20% of the sample. The sequenced sample was blood. The receptors originated from a woman aged 55-75 years in good health.

The chain links TRBV6-6 to TRBJ1-1, with D hard to call. Trimming cost V 10 bases and J 0 bases, with 12 bases left between them. The germline gives CDR1 MNHNY, CDR2 SVGAGI (reference sequence). This CDR3 has 13 amino acids. This CDR3 reads CAISGRLNTEAFF. The DNA for the CDR3 is TGTGCCATTAGCGGACGGCTGAACACTGAAGCTTTCTTT.

This clonotype was observed many times. The chain couples TRBV4-2 to TRBJ2-5, with 7 positions matching TRBD2. The CDR3 loop spans 18 amino acids. J gave up 2 bases and V 0 bases, and 12 bases lay outside the gene matches. Germline-derived CDR1 and CDR2 are LGHNA and YNFKEQ. CDR3 sequence: CASSQDRPGGISQETQYF. The CDR3 DNA follows: TGTGCCAGCAGCCAAGATAGGCCGGGGGGTATCTCTCAAGAGACCCAGTACTTC.

This sequence joins TRBV7-9 and TRBJ2-5; D possibly matches TRBD1 or TRBD2 (5 bases each). Germline CDR1 is SEHNR and CDR2 is FQNEAQ (reference sequence). This CDR3 comprises 13 residues. Deletions cut 1 base from V and 5 bases from J, with 8 bases between. The CDR3 sequence is CASSLDRRETQYF. For the CDR3, the DNA is TGTGCCAGCAGCTTAGACAGGAGGGAGACCCAGTACTTC.

The chain carries TRBV29-1 and TRBJ1-4, with D possibly matching TRBD1 (6 bases). Germline V gene data show CDR1 as SQVTM and CDR2 as ANQGSEA. Trimming shortened V by 6 bases and J by 8 bases, and 16 bases separated the two germline ends. The CDR3 runs to 13 residues. Written as DNA, the CDR3 is TGCAGCGTCATAGGGGGGGCGAACGAAAAACTGTTTTTT. Translation gives CSVIGGANEKLFF.

This sequence joins TRBV12-3 or TRBV12-4 and TRBJ1-2, with D possibly matching TRBD1 (6 bases). The CDR3 extends over 14 amino acids. V was trimmed by 4 bases and J by 3 bases, leaving 12 bases between them. DNA of the CDR3: TGTGCCAGCAGTTCACGGACAGTTTACTATGGCTACACCTTC. This codes for CASSSRTVYYGYTF.

V and J are TRBV20-1 and TRBJ2-1; the match to TRBD2 covers 12 bases. V lost 2 bases and J lost 8; bases outside the gene matches: 10. The length of the CDR3 is 16 residues. The germline CDR1 and CDR2 sequences are DFQATT and SNEGSKA (reference sequence). CDR3 nucleotide sequence: TGCAGTGCTAGACGGACTAGCGGGAACGATGGGGATGAGCAGTTCTTC. It codes for CSARRTSGNDGDEQFF.

The CDR3 spells CASSKAQGVYEQYF. The CDR3 bases are TGTGCCAGCAGCAAAGCGCAGGGGGTGTACGAGCAGTACTTC. This sequence joins TRBV21-1 and TRBJ2-7; the tabulated D call, TRBD1, remains unverified against the DNA. TRBV21-1 is listed as a pseudogene. This CDR3 region has 14 residues.

The chain employs TRBV29-1 and TRBJ2-6, with D perhaps TRBD1 (5 bases). The CDR3 contains 13 residues. Trimming cost V 6 bases and J 3 bases, with 9 bases left between them. CDR1 SQVTM and CDR2 ANQGSEA come from the germline V gene. The CDR3 protein is CSVQGYGANVLTF. The CDR3 nucleotides are TGCAGCGTCCAGGGATATGGGGCCAACGTCCTGACTTTC.

The chain uses TRBV4-3 and TRBJ1-4, with D uncertain. The CDR3 has 15 amino acids. In germline, CDR1 is LGHNA, CDR2 YSLEER. Trimming pared 2 bases from V and 0 bases from J, leaving 7 bases between. The CDR3 DNA sequence: TGCGCCAGCAGCCAACAGGCTTCAACTAATGAAAAACTGTTTTTT. Protein: CASSQQASTNEKLFF.

CDR3 residues: CASSFTGGVTDIQYF. CDR3 bases: TGTGCCAGCAGCTTTACGGGAGGGGTGACGGACATTCAGTACTTC. The chain carries TRBV7-3 and TRBJ2-5, with TRBD2 matching over 8 bases. Matching the DNA end better, TRBJ2-4 makes the J call doubtful. In germline, CDR1 is SGHTA, CDR2 FQGTGA. CDR3 length: 15 amino acids.